The 5 T cell receptor beta chains listed next were all sequenced from one sample in a study of a mutant IDH1 vaccine in newly diagnosed glioma. The protocol was immunoSEQ multiplex PCR, while the TCRdb copy is restricted to in-frame clones and leaves out a portion. The sample lists around 89,000 clones, about four fifths occurring once. Time point described: baseline, week 1 (first vaccination visit). Noted treatment: pre-vaccination baseline after standard-of-care therapy. Source: PBMCs, taken from a glioma patient treated with radiotherapy, temozolomide or both. These receptors came from a woman aged 45 to 65 with glioma.

V gene TRBV5-4 combines with J gene TRBJ2-3; D not resolved. The germline CDR1 and CDR2 sequences are SGHNT and YYREEE (reference sequence). The CDR3 runs to 14 residues. Trimming removed 0 bases from V and 2 bases from J, with 7 bases in between. For the CDR3, the DNA is TGTGCCAGCAGCTTGGGCCAGGCCACAGATACGCAGTATTTT. It is translated as CASSLGQATDTQYF.

J is TRBJ2-6 and V is TRBV2, with TRBD2 as a possible D gene (5 bases). Per germline, CDR1 SNHLY and CDR2 FYNNEI. The CDR3 length is 16 residues. V was cut by 4 bases and J by 3 bases, with 13 bases left in between. CDR3: CASSVLGLIGANVLTF. The CDR3 DNA reads TGTGCCAGCAGTGTACTAGGGCTAATTGGGGCCAACGTCCTGACTTTC.

The chain couples TRBV6-5 to TRBJ2-7; no firm D call. CDR3 length equals 14 residues. Germline assignment: CDR1 MNHEY and CDR2 SVGAGI. Trimming took 0 bases from V and 6 from J, leaving 12 bases between them. The CDR3 is CASSYSTSIGEQYF. CDR3 bases: TGTGCCAGCAGTTACTCGACGTCGATAGGCGAGCAGTACTTC.

This chain links TRBV9 with TRBJ2-1, with D possibly being TRBD1 or TRBD2 (5 bases each). This CDR3 is built from 16 residues. The germline V gene has CDR1 SGDLS and CDR2 YYNGEE. V shed 4 bases and J shed 8 bases, with 22 bases lying between them. CDR3 sequence: CASSLGGDVARYEQFF. Written as DNA, the CDR3 is TGTGCCAGCAGCCTAGGTGGGGACGTCGCCCGCTATGAGCAGTTCTTC.

The rearrangement uses TRBV29-1 and TRBJ2-5, with D perhaps assigned TRBD1 or TRBD2 (6 bases each). With the DNA end fitting TRBJ2-7 better, the J assignment may be wrong. The length of the CDR3 is 13 residues. CDR1 SQVTM and CDR2 ANQGSEA come from the germline V gene. As DNA, the CDR3 is TGCAGCGTTGGGGGGGCGGAAACCTACGAGCAGTACTTC. Its protein product is CSVGGAETYEQYF.